The rows below give T cell receptor beta chains drawn from one sample of a study of blood T cell repertoires in COVID-19. Measured with immunoSEQ multiplex PCR; TCRdb has only the in-frame clones, and not every one. The sample holds roughly 230,000 clones, 85% to 90% seen once. The source material was peripheral blood. These receptors came from a middle-aged woman who had recovered from COVID-19. Both conserved end residues are trimmed from each CDR3.

v_call	j_call	cdr3_aa
TRBV9	TRBJ1-1	ASSVGGTGTEAF
TRBV5-4	TRBJ2-3	ASSLERTSGTNTDTQY
TRBV2	TRBJ1-1	ASTGNTEAF
TRBV18	TRBJ2-2	ASSPLAFQGNTGELF
TRBV7-7	TRBJ2-7	ASSLGIASGGTSYEQY
TRBV5-1	TRBJ1-2	ASSLLAGWADGYT
TRBV6-5	TRBJ1-5	ASSFDRNNQPQH
TRBV6-5	TRBJ2-7	ASSQNRATGEQY
TRBV7-8	TRBJ1-4	ASSLGSLGGLF
TRBV6-6	TRBJ2-5	ASSLTSAETQY
TRBV24-1	TRBJ2-1	ATSDLGGRPPDSYNEQF
TRBV12-3/TRBV12-4	TRBJ1-1	ASNSPSSAEAF
TRBV5-1	TRBJ2-2	ASSFQGEDTGELF
TRBV24-1	TRBJ2-3	ATSGTDTGTDTQY
TRBV6-2/TRBV6-3	TRBJ2-5	ASSDRASGQETQY
TRBV6-5	TRBJ1-1	ASSYSRNTEAF
TRBV29-1	TRBJ1-5	SVAGSNQPQH
TRBV5-3	TRBJ1-5	ARSLWSRTGGFQPQH
TRBV15	TRBJ1-2	ATSRDPQGSGYT
TRBV20-1	TRBJ2-1	SAKVGVEQF
TRBV2	TRBJ2-2	ASSDLVSGNTGELF
TRBV3-1/TRBV3-2	TRBJ1-1	ASSQGEGEAF
TRBV15	TRBJ1-4	ATSRAGGDEKLF
TRBV20-1	TRBJ2-3	SASLSSGSSDTQY
TRBV5-4	TRBJ1-1	ASSPELGGTEAF
TRBV20-1	TRBJ2-1	SASIYAGDNEQF
TRBV11-3	TRBJ2-3	ASSLQHGDREADTQY
TRBV28	TRBJ2-7	ASSLRAGTSGYEQY
TRBV19	TRBJ1-2	ASGGDERYYGYT
TRBV5-1	TRBJ1-2	ASSFEGADGYT
TRBV10-3	TRBJ2-5	AISEFKRDRQETQY
TRBV3-1/TRBV3-2	TRBJ2-3	ASSQDTPNTDTQY
TRBV24-1	TRBJ2-5	ATSESTGYETQY
TRBV2	TRBJ2-5	ASSVGQGSTQY
TRBV5-1	TRBJ1-6	ASSLVPGRDSPLH
TRBV7-9	TRBJ2-2	ASSPLAGGGTGELF
TRBV5-4	TRBJ1-3	ASSLGLSGVSGNTIY
TRBV6-5	TRBJ2-2	ASSYADREYTGELF
TRBV19	TRBJ2-5	ASSTSGVARGTQY
TRBV29-1	TRBJ1-2	SVDGGLGGYT
TRBV19	TRBJ2-7	ASSTSGQGAHEQY
TRBV18	TRBJ2-5	ASSTGTSETQY
TRBV30	TRBJ1-5	AWSVRGQQPQH
TRBV19	TRBJ2-1	ASSILAGDYEQF
TRBV4-3	TRBJ2-3	ASSQGGAAPDTQY
TRBV13	TRBJ2-2	ASSFGLAGDTGELF
TRBV18	TRBJ1-1	ASSSRDSGLWNTEAF
TRBV30	TRBJ1-1	AWRGGDTEAF
TRBV24-1	TRBJ2-7	ATSKTGHYEQY
TRBV19	TRBJ1-2	ASSIQITNYGYT